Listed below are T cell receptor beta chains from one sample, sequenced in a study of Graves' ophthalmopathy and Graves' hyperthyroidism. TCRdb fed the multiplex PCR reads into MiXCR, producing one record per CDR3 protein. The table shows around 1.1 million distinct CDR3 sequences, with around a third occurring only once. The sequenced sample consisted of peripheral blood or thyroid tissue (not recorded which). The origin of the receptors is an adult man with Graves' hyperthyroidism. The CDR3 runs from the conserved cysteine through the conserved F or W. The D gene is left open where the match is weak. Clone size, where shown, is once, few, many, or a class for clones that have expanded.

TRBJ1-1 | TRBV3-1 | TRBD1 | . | TGTGCCAGCAGCCAAGATTATCTAGACAGGGGTGAAGCTTTCTTT | CASSQDYLDRGEAFF
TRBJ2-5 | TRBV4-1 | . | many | TGCGCCAGCAGCCAAGAAGGGGCCCCAGGGAGGGAGACCCAGTACTTC | CASSQEGAPGRETQYF
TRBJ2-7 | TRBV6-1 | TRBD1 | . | TGTGCCAGCAGTTACTCAACCGGGACAGGAGCCTACGAGCAGTACTTC | CASSYSTGTGAYEQYF
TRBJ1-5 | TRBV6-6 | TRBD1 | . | TGTGCCAGCAGTTACTCGGTAGGACAGGGTATCCATCAGCCCCAGCATTTT | CASSYSVGQGIHQPQHF
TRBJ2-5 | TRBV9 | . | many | TGTGCCAGCAGCGTAGGTCCGCAAGAGACCCAGTACTTC | CASSVGPQETQYF
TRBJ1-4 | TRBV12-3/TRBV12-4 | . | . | TGTGCCAGCAGTGGGGGAGGGGGGCAGGCGAGGGAAAAACTGTTTTTT | CASSGGGGQAREKLFF
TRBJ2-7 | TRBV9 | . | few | TGTGCCAGCAGCGTAGAGGTTAGGGGCGCATCATCCGAGCAGTACTTC | CASSVEVRGASSEQYF
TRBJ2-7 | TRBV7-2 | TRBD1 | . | TGTGCCAGCAGTTACGAATCCGGGACAGGGTTAAGTGCCTACGAGCAGTACTTC | CASSYESGTGLSAYEQYF
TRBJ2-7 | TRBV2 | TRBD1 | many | TGTGCCGGACAGGAGTCGACCTACGAGCAGTACTTC | CAGQESTYEQYF
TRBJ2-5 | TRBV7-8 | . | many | TGTGCCAGCAGCACGACGATACTAATAGAGGAGACCCAGTACTTC | CASSTTILIEETQYF
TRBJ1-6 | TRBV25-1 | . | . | TGTGCCAGCAGTGGGACAAAGAATTCACCCCTCCACTTT | CASSGTKNSPLHF
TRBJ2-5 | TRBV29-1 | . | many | TGCAGCGTGCGGTTGGGTGAGACCCAGTACTTC | CSVRLGETQYF
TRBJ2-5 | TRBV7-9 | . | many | TGTGCCAGCAGCTTACTCCGGGGGAGGAAGGAGACCCAGTACTTC | CASSLLRGRKETQYF
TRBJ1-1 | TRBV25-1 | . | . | TGTGCCAGCAGTCCAAAGTGGCTTATTGAAGCTTTCTTT | CASSPKWLIEAFF
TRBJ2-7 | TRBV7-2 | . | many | TGCGCCAGCAGCTTGGGCAGAGGGGACTACGAGCAGTACTTC | CASSLGRGDYEQYF